This T cell receptor beta chain was sequenced during a study of regulatory T cells in long-lasting Graves disease. TCR beta libraries were built with iRepertoire HTBI primers and Arm-PCR of CDR3 regions. TCRdb recomputed calls from the multiplex PCR reads with MiXCR, one row per CDR3 protein. The table shows roughly 530,000 distinct CDR3 sequences, with around 16% occurring only once. Trimming took 3 bases from V and 1 from J, leaving 6 bases between them. The CDR3 length is 13 residues. Germline V CDR1 and CDR2: SQVTM, ANQGSEA. Time point defined: newly diagnosed GD, antithyroid drugs for less than 3 months. RNA extracted from PBMCs served as the sequencing template. This clonotype has a handful of counts. This sample also belongs to another study, concerning T cells in Graves' hyperthyroidism and ophthalmopathy.

This receptor was obtained from a woman aged 35 to 59 with Graves disease. This sequence joins TRBV29-1 and TRBJ2-2; maybe TRBD2 (5 bases). This specimen consisted of peripheral blood mononuclear cells (PBMCs), obtained at new diagnosis, from a patient treated with antithyroid drugs. CDR3 protein: CSVEGENTGELFF. The CDR3 nucleotides are TGCAGCGTTGAGGGAGAGAACACCGGGGAGCTGTTTTTT.